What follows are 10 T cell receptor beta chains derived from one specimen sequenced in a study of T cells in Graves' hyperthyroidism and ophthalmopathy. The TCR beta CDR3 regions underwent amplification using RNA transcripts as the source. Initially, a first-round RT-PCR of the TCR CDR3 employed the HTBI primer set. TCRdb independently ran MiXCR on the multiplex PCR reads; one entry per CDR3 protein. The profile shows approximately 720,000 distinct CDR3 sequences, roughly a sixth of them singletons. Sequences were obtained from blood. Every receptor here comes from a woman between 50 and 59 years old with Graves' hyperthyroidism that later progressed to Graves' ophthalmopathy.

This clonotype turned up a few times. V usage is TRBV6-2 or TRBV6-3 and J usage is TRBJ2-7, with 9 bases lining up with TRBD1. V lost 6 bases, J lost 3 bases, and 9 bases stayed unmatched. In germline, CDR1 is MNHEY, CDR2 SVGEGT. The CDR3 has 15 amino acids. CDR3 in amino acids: CASRPTGGRSYEQYF. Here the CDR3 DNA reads TGTGCCAGCAGACCAACAGGGGGCCGAAGCTACGAGCAGTACTTC.

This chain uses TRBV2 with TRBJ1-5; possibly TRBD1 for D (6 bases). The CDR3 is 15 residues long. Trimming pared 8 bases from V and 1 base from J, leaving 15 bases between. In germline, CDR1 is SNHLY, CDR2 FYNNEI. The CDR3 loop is CASGLYGQSNQPQHF. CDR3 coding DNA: TGTGCCAGCGGCCTTTACGGACAGAGCAATCAGCCCCAGCATTTT.

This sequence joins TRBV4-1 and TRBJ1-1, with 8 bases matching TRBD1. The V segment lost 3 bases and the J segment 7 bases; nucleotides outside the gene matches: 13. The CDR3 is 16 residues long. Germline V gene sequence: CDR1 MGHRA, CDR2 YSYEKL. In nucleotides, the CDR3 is TGCGCCAGCAGCCATCCCTGGGCGACAGGGGACCGTGAAGCTTTCTTT. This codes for CASSHPWATGDREAFF.

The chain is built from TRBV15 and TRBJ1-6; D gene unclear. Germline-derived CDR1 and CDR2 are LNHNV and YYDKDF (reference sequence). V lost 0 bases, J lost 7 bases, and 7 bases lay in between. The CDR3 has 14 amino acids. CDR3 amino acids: CATSRDQGNSPLHF. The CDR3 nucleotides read TGTGCCACCAGCAGAGATCAAGGGAATTCACCCCTCCACTTT. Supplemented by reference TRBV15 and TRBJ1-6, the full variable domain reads DAMVIQNPRYQVTQFGKPVTLSCSQTLNHNVMYWYQQKSSQAPKLLFHYYDKDFNNEADTPDNFQSRRPNTSFCFLDIRSPGLGDTAMYLCATSRDQGNSPLHFGNGTRLTVT.

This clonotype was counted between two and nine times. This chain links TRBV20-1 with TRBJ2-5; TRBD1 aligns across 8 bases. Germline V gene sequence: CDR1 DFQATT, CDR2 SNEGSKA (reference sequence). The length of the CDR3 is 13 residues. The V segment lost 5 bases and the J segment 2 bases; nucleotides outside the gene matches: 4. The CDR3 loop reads CSALNRGQETQYF. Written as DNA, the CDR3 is TGCAGTGCTCTAAACAGGGGGCAAGAGACCCAGTACTTC.

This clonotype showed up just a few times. The CDR3 nucleotides read TGCAGTGGAGACCAAGAGACCCAGTACTTC. Its protein product is CSGDQETQYF. The chain joins TRBV20-1 to TRBJ2-5; D gene uncertain. The V end lost 7 bases, the J end lost 0 bases, and 3 bases lay between the germline ends. The CDR3 totals 10 residues. The V gene's germline CDR1 is DFQATT and CDR2 SNEGSKA (reference sequence).

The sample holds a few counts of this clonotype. CDR3 nucleotides: TGTGCCAGCAGCTTGTGGACTAGCGTAGAGACCCAGTACTTC. This sequence encodes CASSLWTSVETQYF. This chain connects TRBV5-6 to TRBJ2-5; TRBD2 aligns across 9 bases. The CDR3 extends over 14 amino acids. The germline CDR1 and CDR2 sequences are SGHDT and YYEEEE. Trimming cost V 1 base and J 4 bases; bases outside gene matches: 2.

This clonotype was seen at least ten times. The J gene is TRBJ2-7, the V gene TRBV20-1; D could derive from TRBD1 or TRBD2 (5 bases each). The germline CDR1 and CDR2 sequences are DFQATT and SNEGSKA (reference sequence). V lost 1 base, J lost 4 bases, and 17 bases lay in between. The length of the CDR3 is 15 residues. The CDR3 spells CSARGVGVKGYEQYF. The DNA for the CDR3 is TGCAGTGCTAGAGGGGTGGGGGTTAAGGGTTACGAGCAGTACTTC.

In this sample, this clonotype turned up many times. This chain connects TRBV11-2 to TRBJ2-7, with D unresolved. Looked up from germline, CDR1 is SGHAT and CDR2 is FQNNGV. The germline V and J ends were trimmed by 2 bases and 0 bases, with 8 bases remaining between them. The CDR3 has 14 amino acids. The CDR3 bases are TGTGCCAGCAGCTTATTTACAGCCTCCTACGAGCAGTACTTC. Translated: CASSLFTASYEQYF.

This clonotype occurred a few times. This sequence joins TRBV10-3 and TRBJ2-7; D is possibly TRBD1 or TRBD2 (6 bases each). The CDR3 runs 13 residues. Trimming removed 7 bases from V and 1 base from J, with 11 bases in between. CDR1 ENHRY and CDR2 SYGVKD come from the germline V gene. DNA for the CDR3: TGTGCCATCACCGGGGGCCCGTCCTACGAGCAGTACTTC. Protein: CAITGGPSYEQYF.